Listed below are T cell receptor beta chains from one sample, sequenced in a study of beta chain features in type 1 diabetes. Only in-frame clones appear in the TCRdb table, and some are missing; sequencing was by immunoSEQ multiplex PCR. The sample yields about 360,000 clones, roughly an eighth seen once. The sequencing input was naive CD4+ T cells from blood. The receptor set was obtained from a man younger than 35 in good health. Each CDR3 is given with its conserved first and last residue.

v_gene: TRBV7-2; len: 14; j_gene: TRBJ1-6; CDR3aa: CASSTDRGLSPLHF
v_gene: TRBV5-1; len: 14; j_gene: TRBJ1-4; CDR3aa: CASSLGQGTEKLFF
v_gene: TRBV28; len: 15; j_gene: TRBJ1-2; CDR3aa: CASSRAGGDGYGYTF
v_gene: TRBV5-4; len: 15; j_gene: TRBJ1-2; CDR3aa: CASIKWTGTDYGYTF
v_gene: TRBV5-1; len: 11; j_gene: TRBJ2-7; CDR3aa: CASSSRYEQYF
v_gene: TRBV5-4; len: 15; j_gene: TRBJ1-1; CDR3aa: CASSLGVRLNTEAFF
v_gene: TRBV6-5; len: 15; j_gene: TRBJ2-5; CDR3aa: CASSSGLAGQETQYF
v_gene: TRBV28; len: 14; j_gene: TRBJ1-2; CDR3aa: CASSPRRYKHGYTF
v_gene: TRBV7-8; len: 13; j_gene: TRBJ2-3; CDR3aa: CASRVAGTDTQYF
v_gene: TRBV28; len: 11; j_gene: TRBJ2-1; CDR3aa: CASNFRGEQFF
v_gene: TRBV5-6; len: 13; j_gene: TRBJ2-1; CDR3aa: CASSFGTAYEQFF
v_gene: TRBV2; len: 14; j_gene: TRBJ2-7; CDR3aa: CASSLRGGSYEQYF
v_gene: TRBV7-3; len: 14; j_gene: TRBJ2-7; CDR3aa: CASSVRQGPYEQYF
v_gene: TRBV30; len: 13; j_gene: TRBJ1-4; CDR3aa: CAWSVEAHGKLFF
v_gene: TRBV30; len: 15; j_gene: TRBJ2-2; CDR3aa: CAWSQGKGAFGELFF
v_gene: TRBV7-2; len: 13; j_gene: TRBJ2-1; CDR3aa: CASSLAQDIEQFF
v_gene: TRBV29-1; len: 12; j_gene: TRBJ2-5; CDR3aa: CSVDREMETQYF
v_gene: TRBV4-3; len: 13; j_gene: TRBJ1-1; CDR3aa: CASSQGAGIGAFF
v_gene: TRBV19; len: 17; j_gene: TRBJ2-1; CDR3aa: CASSMWRMMGAYNEQFF
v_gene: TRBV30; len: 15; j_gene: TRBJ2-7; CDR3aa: CAWTSPGQVIYEQYF
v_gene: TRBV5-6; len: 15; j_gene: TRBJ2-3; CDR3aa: CASRRDRGNTDTQYF
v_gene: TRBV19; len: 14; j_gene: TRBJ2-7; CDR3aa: CASRTGGSSYEQYF
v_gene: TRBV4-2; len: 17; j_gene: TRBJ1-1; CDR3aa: CASSHSSFKGAGTEAFF
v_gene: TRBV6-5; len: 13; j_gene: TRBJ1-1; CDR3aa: CASSYSRGTEAFF
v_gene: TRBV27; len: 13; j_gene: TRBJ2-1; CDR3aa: CASSSGIYNEQFF
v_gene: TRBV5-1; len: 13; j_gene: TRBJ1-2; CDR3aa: CASSAGQAYGYTF
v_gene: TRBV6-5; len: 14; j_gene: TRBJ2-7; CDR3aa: CASRGLAGVYEQYF
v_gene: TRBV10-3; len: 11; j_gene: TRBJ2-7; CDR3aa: CAISNTYEQYF
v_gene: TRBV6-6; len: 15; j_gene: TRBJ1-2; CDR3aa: CASSYDGKANYGYTF
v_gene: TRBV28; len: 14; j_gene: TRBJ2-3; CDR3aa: CASSLGLGLNTQYF
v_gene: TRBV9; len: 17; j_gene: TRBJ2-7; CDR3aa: CASSVGTSGRISGEQYF
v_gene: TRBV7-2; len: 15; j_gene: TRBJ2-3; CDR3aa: CASHQVGAYTDTQYF
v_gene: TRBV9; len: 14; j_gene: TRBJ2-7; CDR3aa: CASSVVSGSNEQYF
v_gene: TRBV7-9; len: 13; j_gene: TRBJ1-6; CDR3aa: CASSLDEGAPLHF
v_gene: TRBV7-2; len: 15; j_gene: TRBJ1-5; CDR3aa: CASSPWGGAGQPQHF
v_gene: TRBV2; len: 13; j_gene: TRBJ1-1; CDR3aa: CASSEARGTEAFF
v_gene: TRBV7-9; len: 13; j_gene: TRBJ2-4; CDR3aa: CASSLVQLNIQYF
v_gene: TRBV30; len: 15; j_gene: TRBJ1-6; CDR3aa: CAWSVRSSYNSPLHF
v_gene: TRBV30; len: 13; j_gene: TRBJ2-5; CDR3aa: CAWSVREDGAQYF
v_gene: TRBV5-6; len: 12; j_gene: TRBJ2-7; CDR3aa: CASSLAEGRLYF
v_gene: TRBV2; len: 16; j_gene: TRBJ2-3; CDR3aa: CASSGLAGLSTDTQYF
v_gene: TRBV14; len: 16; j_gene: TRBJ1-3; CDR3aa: CASSQMVLRDGNTIYF
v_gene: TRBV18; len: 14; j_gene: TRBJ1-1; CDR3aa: CASSSTDRRPEAFF
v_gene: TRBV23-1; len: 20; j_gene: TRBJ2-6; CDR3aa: CASSQSTVGSSSSGANVLTF